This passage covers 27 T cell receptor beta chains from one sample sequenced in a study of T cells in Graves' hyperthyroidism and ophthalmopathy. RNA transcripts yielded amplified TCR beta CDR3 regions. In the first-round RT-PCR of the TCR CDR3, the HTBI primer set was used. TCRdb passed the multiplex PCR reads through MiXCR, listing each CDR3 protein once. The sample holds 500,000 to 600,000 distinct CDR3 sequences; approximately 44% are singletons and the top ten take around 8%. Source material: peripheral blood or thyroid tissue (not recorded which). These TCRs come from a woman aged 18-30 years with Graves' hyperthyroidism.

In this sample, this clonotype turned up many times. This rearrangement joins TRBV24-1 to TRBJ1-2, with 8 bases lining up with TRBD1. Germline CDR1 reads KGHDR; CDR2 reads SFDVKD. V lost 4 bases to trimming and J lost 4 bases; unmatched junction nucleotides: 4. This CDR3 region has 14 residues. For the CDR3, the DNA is TGTGCCACCAGTGACTTGACAGGGGCCTATGGCTACACCTTC. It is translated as CATSDLTGAYGYTF.

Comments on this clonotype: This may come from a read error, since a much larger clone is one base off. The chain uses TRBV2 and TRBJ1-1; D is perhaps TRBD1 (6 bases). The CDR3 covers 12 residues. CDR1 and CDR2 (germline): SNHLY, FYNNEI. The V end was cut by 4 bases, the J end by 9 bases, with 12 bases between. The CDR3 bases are TGTGCCAGCAGTGGGGGGGCAAAACAAGCTTTCTTT. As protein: CASSGGAKQAFF.

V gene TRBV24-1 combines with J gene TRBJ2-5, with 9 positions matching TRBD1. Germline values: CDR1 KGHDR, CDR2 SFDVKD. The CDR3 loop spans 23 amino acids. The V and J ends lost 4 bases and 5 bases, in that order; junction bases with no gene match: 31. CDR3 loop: CATSDPTDGGAFFGTGFWETQYF. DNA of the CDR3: TGTGCCACCAGTGACCCAACGGACGGAGGGGCTTTCTTTGGGACAGGGTTTTGGGAGACCCAGTACTTC.

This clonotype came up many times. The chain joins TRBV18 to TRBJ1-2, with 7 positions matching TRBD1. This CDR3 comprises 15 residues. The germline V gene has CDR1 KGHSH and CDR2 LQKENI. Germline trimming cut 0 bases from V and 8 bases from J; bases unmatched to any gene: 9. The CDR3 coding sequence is TGTGCCAGCTCACCACCGGCACAGGGGATTGGAGGCTACACCTTC. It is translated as CASSPPAQGIGGYTF. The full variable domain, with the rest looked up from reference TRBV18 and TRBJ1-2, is NAGVMQNPRHLVRRRGQEARLRCSPMKGHSHVYWYRQLPEEGLKFMVYLQKENIIDESGMPKERFSAEFPKEGPSILRIQQVVRGDSAAYFCASSPPAQGIGGYTFGSGTRLTVV.

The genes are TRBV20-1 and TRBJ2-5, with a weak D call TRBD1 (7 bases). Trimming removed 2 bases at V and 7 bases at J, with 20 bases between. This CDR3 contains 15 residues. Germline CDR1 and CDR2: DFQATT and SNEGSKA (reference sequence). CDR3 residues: CSARPTGTGRGTQYF. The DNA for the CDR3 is TGCAGTGCTAGACCGACAGGGACTGGAAGAGGGACCCAGTACTTC.

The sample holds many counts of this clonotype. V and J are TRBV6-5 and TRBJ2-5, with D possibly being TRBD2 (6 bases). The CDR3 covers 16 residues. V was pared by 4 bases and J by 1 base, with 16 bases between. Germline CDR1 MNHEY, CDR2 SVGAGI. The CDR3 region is CASSLWAGSSQETQYF. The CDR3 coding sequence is TGTGCCAGCAGTTTGTGGGCGGGGTCGTCCCAAGAGACCCAGTACTTC.

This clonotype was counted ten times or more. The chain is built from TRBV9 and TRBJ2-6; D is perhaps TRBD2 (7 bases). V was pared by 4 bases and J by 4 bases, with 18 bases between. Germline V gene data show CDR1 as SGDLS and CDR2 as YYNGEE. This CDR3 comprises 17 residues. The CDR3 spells CASSPDGGAWGANVLTF. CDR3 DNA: TGTGCCAGCAGCCCCGATGGGGGGGCGTGGGGGGCCAACGTCCTGACTTTC.

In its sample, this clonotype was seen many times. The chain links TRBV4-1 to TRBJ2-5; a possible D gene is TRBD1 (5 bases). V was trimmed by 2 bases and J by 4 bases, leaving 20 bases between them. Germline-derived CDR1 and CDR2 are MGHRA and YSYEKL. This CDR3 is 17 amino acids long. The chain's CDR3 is CASSQLDLVQGRETQYF. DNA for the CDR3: TGCGCCAGCAGCCAACTTGATTTGGTCCAGGGTCGAGAGACCCAGTACTTC.

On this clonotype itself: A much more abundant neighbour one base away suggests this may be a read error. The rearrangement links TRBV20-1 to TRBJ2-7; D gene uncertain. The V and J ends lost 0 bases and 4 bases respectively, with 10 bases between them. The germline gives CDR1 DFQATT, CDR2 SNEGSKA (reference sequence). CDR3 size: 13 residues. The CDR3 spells CSARDSIDYEQYF. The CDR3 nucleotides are TGCAGTGCTAGAGATTCCATTGATTACGAGCAGTACTTC.

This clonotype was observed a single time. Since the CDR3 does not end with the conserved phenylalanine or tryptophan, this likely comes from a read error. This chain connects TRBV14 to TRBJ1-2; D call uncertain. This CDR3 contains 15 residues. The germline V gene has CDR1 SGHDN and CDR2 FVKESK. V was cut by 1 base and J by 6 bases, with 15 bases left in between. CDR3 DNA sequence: TGTGCCAGCAGCCAAGGCCCCGTTAGTTCCCATGGCTACACCTCC. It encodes CASSQGPVSSHGYTS.

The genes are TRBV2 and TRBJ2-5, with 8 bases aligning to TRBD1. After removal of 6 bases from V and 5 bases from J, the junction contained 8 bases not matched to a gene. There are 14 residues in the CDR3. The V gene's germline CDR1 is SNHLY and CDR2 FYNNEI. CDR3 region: CASSPPGQVETQYF. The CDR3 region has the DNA TGTGCCAGCAGCCCCCCGGGACAGGTGGAGACCCAGTACTTC.

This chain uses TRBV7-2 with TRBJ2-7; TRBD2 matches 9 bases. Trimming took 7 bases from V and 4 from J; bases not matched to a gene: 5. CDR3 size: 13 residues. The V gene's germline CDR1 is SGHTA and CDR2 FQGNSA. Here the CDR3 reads CASTEREVYEQYF. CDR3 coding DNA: TGTGCCAGCACCGAGCGGGAGGTTTACGAGCAGTACTTC.

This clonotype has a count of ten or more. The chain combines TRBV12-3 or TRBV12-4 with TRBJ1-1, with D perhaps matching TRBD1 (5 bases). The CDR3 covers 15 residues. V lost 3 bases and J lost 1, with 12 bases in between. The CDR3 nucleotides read TGTGCCAGCAGTTTTGTCTACAGGCCGAACACTGAAGCTTTCTTT. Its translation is CASSFVYRPNTEAFF.

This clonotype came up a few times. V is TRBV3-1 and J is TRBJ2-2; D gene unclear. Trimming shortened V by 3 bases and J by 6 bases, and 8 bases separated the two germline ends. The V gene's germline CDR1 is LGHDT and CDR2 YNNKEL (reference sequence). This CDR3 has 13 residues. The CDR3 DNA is TGTGCCAGCAGCCAGCTTCCAGCCGGGGAGCTGTTTTTT. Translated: CASSQLPAGELFF. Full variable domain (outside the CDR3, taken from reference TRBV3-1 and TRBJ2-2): DTAVSQTPKYLVTQMGNDKSIKCEQNLGHDTMYWYKQDSKKFLKIMFSYNNKELIINETVPNRFSPKSPDKAHLNLHINSLELGDSAVYFCASSQLPAGELFFGEGSRLTVL.

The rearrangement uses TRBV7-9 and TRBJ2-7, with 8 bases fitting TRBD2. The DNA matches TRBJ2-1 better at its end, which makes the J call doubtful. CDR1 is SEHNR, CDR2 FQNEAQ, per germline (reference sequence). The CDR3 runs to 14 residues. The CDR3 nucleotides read TGTGCCAGCAGTTATCTAGCGGGTTCCAATGAGCAGTTCTTC. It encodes CASSYLAGSNEQFF.

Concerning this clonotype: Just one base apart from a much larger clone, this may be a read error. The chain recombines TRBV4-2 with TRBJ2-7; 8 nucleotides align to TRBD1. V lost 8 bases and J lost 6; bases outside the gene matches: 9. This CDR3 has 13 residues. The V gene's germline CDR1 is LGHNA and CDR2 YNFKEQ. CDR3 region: CASGQGERGEQYF. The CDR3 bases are TGTGCCAGCGGACAGGGAGAAAGGGGCGAGCAGTACTTC.

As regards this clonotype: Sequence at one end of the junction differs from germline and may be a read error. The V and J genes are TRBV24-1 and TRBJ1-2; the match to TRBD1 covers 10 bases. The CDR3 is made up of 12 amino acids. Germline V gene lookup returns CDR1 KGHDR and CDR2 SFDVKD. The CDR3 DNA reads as TGTGCCACCAGTGATATGACAGGGGGCTTCACCTTC. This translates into CATSDMTGGFTF.

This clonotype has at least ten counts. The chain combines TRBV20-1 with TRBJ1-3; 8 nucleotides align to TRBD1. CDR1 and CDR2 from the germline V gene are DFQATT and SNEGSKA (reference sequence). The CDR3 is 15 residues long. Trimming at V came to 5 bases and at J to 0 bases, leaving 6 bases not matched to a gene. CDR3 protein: CSAFWTGSSGNTIYF. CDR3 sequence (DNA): TGCAGTGCTTTTTGGACAGGGTCCTCTGGAAACACCATATATTTT.

The CDR3 DNA reads as TGTGCCAGCAGCCAAGTTCCGGGACAGGAGAGCTCCTACGAGCAGTACTTC. Translating it yields CASSQVPGQESSYEQYF. The chain uses TRBV14 and TRBJ2-7; 8 bases match TRBD1. From germline, CDR1 is SGHDN and CDR2 FVKESK. The CDR3 totals 17 residues. J was trimmed by 0 bases and V by 1 base; bases with no gene match: 8.

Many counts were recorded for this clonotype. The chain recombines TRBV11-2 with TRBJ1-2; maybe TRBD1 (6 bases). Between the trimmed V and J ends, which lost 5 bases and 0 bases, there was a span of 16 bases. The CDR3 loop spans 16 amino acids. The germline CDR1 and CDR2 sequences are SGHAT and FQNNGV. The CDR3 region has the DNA TGTGCCAGCAGCGACGGGGGGGGGCTAACTAACTATGGCTACACCTTC. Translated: CASSDGGGLTNYGYTF.

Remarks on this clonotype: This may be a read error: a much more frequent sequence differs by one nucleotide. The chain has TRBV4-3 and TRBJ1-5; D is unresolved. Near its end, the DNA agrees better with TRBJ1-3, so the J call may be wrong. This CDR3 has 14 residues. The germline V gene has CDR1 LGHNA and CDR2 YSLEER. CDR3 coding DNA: TGCGCCAGCAGCCATCTCACTGCGGGAAACACCATATATTTT. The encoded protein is CASSHLTAGNTIYF.

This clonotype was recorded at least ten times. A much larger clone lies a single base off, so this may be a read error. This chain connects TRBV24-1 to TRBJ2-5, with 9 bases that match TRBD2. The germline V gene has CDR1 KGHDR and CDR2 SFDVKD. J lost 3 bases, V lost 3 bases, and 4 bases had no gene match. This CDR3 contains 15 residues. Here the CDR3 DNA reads TGTGCCACCAGTGATATCCAGCGGGAGGAAGAGACCCAGTACTTC. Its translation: CATSDIQREEETQYF.

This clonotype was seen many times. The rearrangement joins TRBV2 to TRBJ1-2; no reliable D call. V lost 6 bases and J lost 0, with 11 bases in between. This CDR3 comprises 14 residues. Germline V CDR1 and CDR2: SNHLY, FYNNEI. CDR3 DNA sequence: TGTGCCAGCAGCTTGGCCAGATCTAACTATGGCTACACCTTC. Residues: CASSLARSNYGYTF.

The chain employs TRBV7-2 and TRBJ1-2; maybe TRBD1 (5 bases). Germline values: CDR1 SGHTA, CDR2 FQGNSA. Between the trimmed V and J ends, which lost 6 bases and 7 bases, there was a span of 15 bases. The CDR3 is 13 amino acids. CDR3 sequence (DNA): TGTGCCAGCAGTAGAGGGGCGGACTGTGGCTACACCTTC. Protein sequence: CASSRGADCGYTF.

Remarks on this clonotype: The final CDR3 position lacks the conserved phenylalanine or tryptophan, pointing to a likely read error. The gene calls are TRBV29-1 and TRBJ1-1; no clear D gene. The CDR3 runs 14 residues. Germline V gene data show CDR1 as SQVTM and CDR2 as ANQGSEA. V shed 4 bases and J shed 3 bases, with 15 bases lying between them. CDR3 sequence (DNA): TGCAGCGTTGCGAGTGCCCCGCGGGACACTGAAGCTTTCTCT. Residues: CSVASAPRDTEAFS.

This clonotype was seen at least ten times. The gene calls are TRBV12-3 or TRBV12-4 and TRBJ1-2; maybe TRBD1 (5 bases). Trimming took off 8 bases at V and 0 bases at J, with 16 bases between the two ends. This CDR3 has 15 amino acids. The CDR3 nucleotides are TGTGCCAGCGGAGAAAGGGACGGAGCTAACTATGGCTACACCTTC. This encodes CASGERDGANYGYTF.

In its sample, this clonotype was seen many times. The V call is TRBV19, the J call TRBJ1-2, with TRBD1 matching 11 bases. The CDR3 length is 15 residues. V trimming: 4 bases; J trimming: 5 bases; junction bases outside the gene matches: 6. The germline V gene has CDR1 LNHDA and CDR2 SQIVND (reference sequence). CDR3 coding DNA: TGTGCCAGTAGTAAAGGACAGGGGGCGGATTATGGCTACACCTTC. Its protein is CASSKGQGADYGYTF.